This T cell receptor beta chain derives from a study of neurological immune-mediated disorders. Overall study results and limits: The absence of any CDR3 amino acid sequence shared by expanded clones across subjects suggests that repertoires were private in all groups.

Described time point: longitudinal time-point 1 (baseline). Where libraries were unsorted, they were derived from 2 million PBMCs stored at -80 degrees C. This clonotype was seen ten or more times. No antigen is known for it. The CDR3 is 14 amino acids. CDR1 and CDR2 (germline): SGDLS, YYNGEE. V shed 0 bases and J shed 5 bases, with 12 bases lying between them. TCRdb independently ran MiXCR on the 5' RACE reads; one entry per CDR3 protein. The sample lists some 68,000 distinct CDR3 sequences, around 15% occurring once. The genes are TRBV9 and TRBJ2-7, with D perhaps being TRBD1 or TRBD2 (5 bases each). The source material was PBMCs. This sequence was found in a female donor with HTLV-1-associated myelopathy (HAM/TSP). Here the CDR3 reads CASSVGGADHEQYF. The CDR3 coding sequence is TGTGCCAGCAGCGTAGGAGGGGCGGACCACGAGCAGTACTTC.